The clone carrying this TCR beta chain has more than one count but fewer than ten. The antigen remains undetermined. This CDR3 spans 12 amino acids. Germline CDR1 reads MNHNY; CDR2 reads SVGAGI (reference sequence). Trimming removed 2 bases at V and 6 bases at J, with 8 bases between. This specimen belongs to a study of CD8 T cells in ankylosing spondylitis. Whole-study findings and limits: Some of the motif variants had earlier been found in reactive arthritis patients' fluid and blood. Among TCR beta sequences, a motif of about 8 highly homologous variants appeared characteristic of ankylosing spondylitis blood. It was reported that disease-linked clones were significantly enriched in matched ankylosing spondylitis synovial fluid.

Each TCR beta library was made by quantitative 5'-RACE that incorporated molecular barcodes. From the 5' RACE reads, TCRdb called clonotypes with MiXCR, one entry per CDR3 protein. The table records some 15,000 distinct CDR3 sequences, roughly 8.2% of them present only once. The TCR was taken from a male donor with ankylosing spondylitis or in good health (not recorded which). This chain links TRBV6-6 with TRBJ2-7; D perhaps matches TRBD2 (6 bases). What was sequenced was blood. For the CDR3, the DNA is TGTGCCAGCAGTTACAGGAGGGGCGAGCAGTACTTC. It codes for CASSYRRGEQYF.